The 21 T cell receptor beta chains reported below all come from one sample, sequenced in a study of OX40 agonist ivuxolimab in advanced cancers. TCRdb keeps only in-frame clones here, not all; method: immunoSEQ multiplex PCR. Of about 61,000 clones listed, around 83% are singletons. Sequenced material: CD4+ or CD8+ T cells sorted from blood, taken in a trial of the OX40 agonist ivuxolimab. Every receptor here comes from an adult with an advanced solid tumor such as melanoma, head and neck, liver or kidney cancer.

This clone has just one count. The rearrangement uses TRBV13 and TRBJ2-6, with D perhaps matching TRBD2 (5 bases). The CDR3 spans 17 residues. Per germline, CDR1 PRHDT and CDR2 FYEKMQ (reference sequence). Trimming cost V 0 bases and J 5 bases, with 14 bases left between them. The CDR3 sequence: CASSLGHLGERANVLTF. The CDR3 DNA follows: TGTGCCAGCAGCTTAGGCCATCTCGGGGAACGGGCCAACGTCCTGACTTTC.

This chain joins TRBV30 and TRBJ1-5, with D possibly matching TRBD1 (6 bases). The CDR3 has 16 amino acids. Trimming left V 1 base short and J 2 bases short, with 15 bases between. Germline V gene lookup returns CDR1 GTSNPN and CDR2 SVGIG (reference sequence). CDR3 residues: CAWSGPQGLGNQPQHF. In DNA, the CDR3 is TGTGCCTGGAGTGGACCACAGGGTTTAGGCAATCAGCCCCAGCATTTT.

The chain links TRBV6-1 to TRBJ1-5, with 7 nucleotides matching TRBD1. The CDR3 is 15 residues long. The V segment lost 4 bases and the J segment 11 bases; nucleotides outside the gene matches: 14. Germline V gives CDR1 MNHNS, CDR2 SASEGT. CDR3: CASSAGDSFPSAQHF. The CDR3 nucleotides read TGTGCCAGCAGTGCCGGGGACAGCTTCCCATCAGCCCAGCATTTT.

This chain joins TRBV7-9 and TRBJ1-1; 7 bases fit TRBD1. The V gene's germline CDR1 is SEHNR and CDR2 FQNEAQ (reference sequence). The CDR3 loop spans 14 amino acids. After removal of 2 bases from V and 3 bases from J, the junction contained 3 bases not matched to a gene. The CDR3 DNA follows: TGTGCCAGCAGCTTACGACAGGGAGACACTGAAGCTTTCTTT. Translation: CASSLRQGDTEAFF.

The gene calls are TRBV2 and TRBJ2-3, with 8 bases aligning to TRBD2. V was clipped by 4 bases and J by 4 bases; unmatched bases: 7. This CDR3 region has 15 residues. Germline V gene data show CDR1 as SNHLY and CDR2 as FYNNEI. CDR3 in amino acids: CASSASGLGSDTQYF. The CDR3 DNA follows: TGTGCCAGCAGTGCTTCGGGACTAGGGTCAGATACGCAGTATTTT.

The V gene is TRBV6-5, the J gene TRBJ1-5; D is unresolved. CDR1 and CDR2 (germline): MNHEY, SVGAGI. The length of the CDR3 is 13 residues. Trimming removed 4 bases from V and 4 bases from J, with 8 bases in between. This chain's CDR3 is CASSSDKNQPQHF. CDR3 nucleotide sequence: TGTGCCAGCAGTTCGGATAAGAATCAGCCCCAGCATTTT.

This chain uses TRBV19 with TRBJ2-5, with 13 bases identical to TRBD2. Germline CDR1 is LNHDA and CDR2 is SQIVND (reference sequence). This CDR3 contains 15 residues. V lost 4 bases and J lost 5; bases outside the gene matches: 4. This CDR3 is CASSSGTSGAETQYF. In DNA, the CDR3 is TGTGCCAGTAGTAGCGGGACTAGCGGGGCTGAGACCCAGTACTTC. Complete variable domain (other parts from reference TRBV19 and TRBJ2-5): DGGITQSPKYLFRKEGQNVTLSCEQNLNHDAMYWYRQDPGQGLRLIYYSQIVNDFQKGDIAEGYSVSREKKESFPLTVTSAQKNPTAFYLCASSSGTSGAETQYFGPGTRLLVL.

Remarks on this clone: Within the sample, other DNA sequences also encode this same CDR3. The chain combines TRBV7-8 with TRBJ1-3, with a tentative D call TRBD1 (5 bases). Trimming left V 4 bases short and J 4 bases short, with 8 bases between. CDR3 length: 13 amino acids. Germline CDR1 reads SGHVS; CDR2 reads FQNEAQ. CDR3 amino acids: CASSSGQGNTIYF. The CDR3, as DNA: TGTGCCAGCAGCTCGGGGCAGGGAAACACCATATATTTT.

This chain joins TRBV6-1 and TRBJ2-7; D unresolved. Germline lookup yields CDR1 MNHNS and CDR2 SASEGT. The CDR3 is 14 residues long. V was cut by 6 bases and J by 2 bases, with 14 bases left in between. The DNA for the CDR3 is TGTGCCAGCAGCCCCGCAGGCCTCACCTACGAGCAGTACTTC. This codes for CASSPAGLTYEQYF.

This chain joins TRBV6-5 and TRBJ1-2; D remains ambiguous. V was shortened by 6 bases and J by 3 bases, with 14 bases between the two germline ends. Germline V gives CDR1 MNHEY, CDR2 SVGAGI. The CDR3 runs 14 residues. The CDR3 DNA is TGTGCCAGCAGGCAGCGAGGAACCGACTATGGCTACACCTTC. This translates into CASRQRGTDYGYTF.

This clone was seen a single time. The rearrangement joins TRBV5-1 to TRBJ1-1; 7 positions match TRBD1. Germline trimming cut 2 bases from V and 1 base from J; bases unmatched to any gene: 2. CDR1 and CDR2 from the germline V gene are SGHRS and YFSETQ. This CDR3 comprises 14 residues. CDR3 DNA sequence: TGCGCCAGCAGCTTCGGGACAGCGAACACTGAAGCTTTCTTT. This gives the protein CASSFGTANTEAFF. Drawing the rest from reference TRBV5-1 and TRBJ1-1, the complete variable domain is KAGVTQTPRYLIKTRGQQVTLSCSPISGHRSVSWYQQTPGQGLQFLFEYFSETQRNKGNFPGRFSGRQFSNSRSEMNVSTLELGDSALYLCASSFGTANTEAFFGQGTRLTVV.

The rearrangement links TRBV11-3 to TRBJ1-2; D remains ambiguous. The CDR3 is 13 residues long. The V end lost 3 bases, the J end lost 6 bases, and 11 bases lay between the germline ends. Germline CDR1 SGHNT, CDR2 YENEEA. CDR3 in amino acids: CASSFLQTDGYTF. Here the CDR3 DNA reads TGTGCCAGCAGCTTTTTACAAACAGATGGCTACACCTTC.

This clone came up a few times. The chain recombines TRBV2 with TRBJ2-3; 8 bases map to TRBD2. The CDR3 runs 14 residues. Germline values: CDR1 SNHLY, CDR2 FYNNEI. The CDR3 sequence is CATAPSGGWDTQYF. CDR3 bases: TGTGCTACAGCCCCCAGCGGGGGATGGGATACGCAGTATTTT. Full variable domain (remainder filled in from reference TRBV2 and TRBJ2-3): EPEVTQTPSHQVTQMGQEVILRCVPISNHLYFYWYRQILGQKVEFLVSFYNNEISEKSEIFDDQFSVERPDGSNFTLKIRSTKLEDSAMYFCATAPSGGWDTQYFGPGTRLTVL.

V is TRBV7-8 and J is TRBJ2-7, with 8 positions matching TRBD1. The CDR3 consists of 16 residues. The ends lost 5 bases at V and 3 bases at J; junction bases unmatched: 12. CDR1 is SGHVS and CDR2 is FQNEAQ in the germline V gene. CDR3 region: CASSEPGQAGDYEQYF. The CDR3 DNA sequence: TGTGCCAGCAGCGAACCGGGACAGGCCGGAGACTACGAGCAGTACTTC.

The chain employs TRBV2 and TRBJ1-5; the D is unclear. Germline-derived CDR1 and CDR2 are SNHLY and FYNNEI. The CDR3 loop spans 17 amino acids. V was clipped by 6 bases and J by 2 bases, with 20 bases between them. The CDR3 DNA follows: TGTGCCAGCAGGGGGTCTCAAGGATTCCAGGGCAATCAGCCCCAGCATTTT. It specifies CASRGSQGFQGNQPQHF.

The chain carries TRBV5-1 and TRBJ2-3; TRBD2 agrees at 8 bases. Germline V gene sequence: CDR1 SGHRS, CDR2 YFSETQ. J lost 4 bases, V lost 0 bases, and 7 bases had no gene match. The CDR3 totals 16 residues. Here the CDR3 reads CASSLDSGKLADTQYF. DNA for the CDR3: TGCGCCAGCAGCTTGGATAGCGGGAAATTAGCAGATACGCAGTATTTT.

The rearrangement uses TRBV2 and TRBJ2-1; 8 bases line up with TRBD2. The CDR3 contains 14 residues. The ends lost 10 bases at V and 2 bases at J; junction bases unmatched: 7. Germline CDR1 reads SNHLY; CDR2 reads FYNNEI. This CDR3 is CATRGSGAYNEQFF. The CDR3 DNA follows: TGTGCCACCCGGGGTAGCGGGGCCTACAATGAGCAGTTCTTC.

The rearrangement joins TRBV28 to TRBJ1-5, with D possibly being TRBD1 (5 bases). The CDR3 spans 14 residues. Per germline, CDR1 MDHEN and CDR2 SYDVKM. Trimming shortened V by 3 bases and J by 4 bases, and 10 bases separated the two germline ends. The CDR3 spells CASSLGGENQPQHF. The CDR3 DNA reads as TGTGCCAGCAGTTTGGGGGGGGAGAATCAGCCCCAGCATTTT.

The genes are TRBV5-6 and TRBJ1-5, with 8 bases that match TRBD1. The trim removed 2 bases at V and 7 bases at J, leaving 11 bases unmatched. The CDR3 consists of 16 residues. Germline V lookup: CDR1 SGHDT, CDR2 YYEEEE. For the CDR3, the DNA is TGTGCCAGCAGCTTTCGACAGGGGATGTTGGGGCAGCCCCAGCATTTT. Its translation is CASSFRQGMLGQPQHF.

The chain couples TRBV5-1 to TRBJ2-3; maybe TRBD1 (6 bases). This CDR3 region has 15 residues. Per germline, CDR1 SGHRS and CDR2 YFSETQ. V lost 3 bases to trimming and J lost 0 bases, with 11 bases between them. CDR3 DNA sequence: TGCGCCAGCAGCTCCCGACAGGAGAGCACAGATACGCAGTATTTT. Its translation: CASSSRQESTDTQYF.

The chain has TRBV5-1 and TRBJ2-4; D unresolved. The V and J ends lost 7 bases and 0 bases respectively, with 14 bases between them. Germline CDR1 reads SGHRS; CDR2 reads YFSETQ. This CDR3 has 15 amino acids. As DNA, the CDR3 is TGCGCCAGCTCCGACCCGACAATAGCCAAAAACATTCAGTACTTC. Its translation is CASSDPTIAKNIQYF.